This note documents a single TCR beta chain sequence. No antigen is known for it. Germline CDR1 WSHSY, CDR2 SAAADI. The CDR3 spans 16 residues. V lost 3 bases and J lost 0; bases outside the gene matches: 2. This entry comes from a study of response to subunit inactivated influenza vaccine. TCRdb re-derived calls from the RT-PCR reads in MiXCR, one entry per CDR3 protein. This sample has around 530,000 distinct CDR3 sequences, with over 9.5% found just once. Whole-study findings and limits: The authors suggested that every seasonal influenza vaccination recruits few new T cells.

The origin of this receptor is a middle-aged man who received an inactivated influenza vaccine. The V gene is TRBV10-2, the J gene TRBJ2-1; 10 positions match TRBD2. The material was PBMCs from blood, obtained on the day of vaccination. The CDR3 region has the DNA TGCGCCAGCAGTGATAGACTAGCGGGCTCCTACAATGAGCAGTTCTTC. This sequence encodes CASSDRLAGSYNEQFF.